The present entry profiles one TCR beta chain with its context. Using immunoSEQ multiplex PCR, the repertoire was profiled, and TCRdb retains in-frame clones only, with some absent. The sample comprises 200,000 to 250,000 clones, 84% of which are singletons, and over 6% rests with the top ten. The source of the sample is a study of blood T cell repertoires in COVID-19. The CDR3 sequence is 18 residues long. CDR1 is LNHDA, CDR2 SQIVND, per germline (reference sequence). The trim removed 7 bases at V and 4 bases at J, leaving 17 bases unmatched. The gene calls are TRBV19 and TRBJ2-2; 8 nucleotides line up with TRBD1. The source material was peripheral blood. The source of this sequence is a woman older than 75 with COVID-19, enrolled during active disease. The CDR3, as DNA: TGTGCCAGTACCGAAGGCGGCGCAGGGGGCGGTGGCACCGGGGAGCTGTTTTTT. Protein: CASTEGGAGGGGTGELFF.